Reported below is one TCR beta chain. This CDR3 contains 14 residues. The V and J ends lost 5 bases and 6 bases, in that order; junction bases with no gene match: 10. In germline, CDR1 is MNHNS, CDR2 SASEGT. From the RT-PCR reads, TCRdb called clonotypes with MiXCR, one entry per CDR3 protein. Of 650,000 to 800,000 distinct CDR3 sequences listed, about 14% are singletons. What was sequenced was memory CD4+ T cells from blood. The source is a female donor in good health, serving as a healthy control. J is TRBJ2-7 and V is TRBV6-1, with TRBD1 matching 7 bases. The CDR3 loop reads CASSPGTEAGEQYF. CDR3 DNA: TGTGCCAGCAGTCCCGGGACAGAGGCCGGCGAGCAGTACTTC.